Following are 20 T cell receptor beta chains from one sample sequenced in a study of CD8+CD57+ T cells in acquired aplastic anemia. CDR3 and TCR beta VDJ profiling relied on genomic DNA as the template. TCRdb processed the reads anew with MiXCR; each CDR3 protein has one entry. The repertoire holds some 200,000 distinct CDR3 sequences, with roughly 50% as singletons. Flow cytometry had shown expanded CD8+CD57+ cells in the patients chosen for sequencing. The source material was sorted CD4+, CD8+, or CD8+CD57+ T cells (not recorded which) from PBMCs. These receptors were obtained from a human donor with aplastic anemia.

This clonotype was recorded many times. V gene TRBV7-2 combines with J gene TRBJ1-4; no firm D call. The V gene's germline CDR1 is SGHTA and CDR2 FQGNSA. V dropped 5 bases and J dropped 7 bases, with 8 bases sitting between them. This CDR3 spans 12 amino acids. The CDR3 is CASSPTTEKLFF. CDR3 bases: TGTGCCAGCAGCCCAACCACTGAAAAACTGTTTTTT.

The gene calls are TRBV20-1 and TRBJ2-3, with TRBD2 matching 10 bases. Germline CDR1 is DFQATT and CDR2 is SNEGSKA (reference sequence). The CDR3 has 15 residues. V lost 5 bases and J lost 4; bases outside the gene matches: 9. In DNA, the CDR3 is TGCAGTGCTGCTCCTAGCGGGAGAGGGGCAGATACGCAGTATTTT. Encoded protein: CSAAPSGRGADTQYF.

The V and J genes are TRBV5-1 and TRBJ1-1; tentatively, D is TRBD1 (5 bases). The germline V gene encodes CDR1 SGHRS and CDR2 YFSETQ. Deletions cut 0 bases from V and 5 bases from J, with 14 bases between. The CDR3 sequence is 15 residues long. In nucleotides, the CDR3 is TGCGCCAGCAGCTTGGCTCCCAGGGTCCGGACTGAAGCTTTCTTT. Encoded protein: CASSLAPRVRTEAFF.

V gene TRBV19 combines with J gene TRBJ1-5, with D maybe TRBD1 (5 bases). V lost 6 bases and J lost 7, with 13 bases in between. The CDR3 runs to 13 residues. CDR1 is LNHDA, CDR2 SQIVND, per germline (reference sequence). The CDR3 loop reads CASRGIRGQPQHF. DNA of the CDR3: TGTGCCAGTAGAGGGATTCGGGGGCAGCCCCAGCATTTT.

This clonotype was recorded only once. A junction end diverges from the germline sequence, so it may reflect a read error. The gene calls are TRBV19 and TRBJ1-5; no definite D call. Germline V gives CDR1 LNHDA, CDR2 SQIVND (reference sequence). This CDR3 has 14 amino acids. CDR3 protein: CASSTGASNQPQHF. CDR3 sequence (DNA): TGTGCCAGCAGTACGGGAGCTAGCAATCAGCCCCAGCATTTT.

This chain connects TRBV7-2 to TRBJ1-6; D uncertain. CDR1 SGHTA and CDR2 FQGNSA come from the germline V gene. V lost 3 bases to trimming and J lost 4 bases, with 7 bases between them. This CDR3 contains 14 residues. CDR3 DNA: TGTGCCAGCAGCTTGGCGGGATATAATTCACCCCTCCACTTT. This codes for CASSLAGYNSPLHF.

Of note for this clonotype: The junction departs from germline at one end; a sequencing error may be responsible. The V and J genes are TRBV20-1 and TRBJ2-5, with 7 positions matching TRBD2. Germline values: CDR1 DFQATT, CDR2 SNEGSKA (reference sequence). The CDR3 totals 15 residues. CDR3 DNA: TGCAGTGCCGTCCTAGGTGGCGGGAGCGATGAGACCCTGTACTTC. This gives the protein CSAVLGGGSDETLYF.

The chain links TRBV7-6 to TRBJ2-4; D unresolved. Trimming stripped 4 bases from V and 1 base from J, with 5 bases between. In germline, CDR1 is SGHVS, CDR2 FNYEAQ. This CDR3 spans 13 amino acids. The CDR3 is CASSSRAKNIQYF. The CDR3 DNA reads TGTGCCAGCAGCTCACGGGCCAAAAACATTCAGTACTTC.

This clonotype was counted between two and nine times. The CDR3 DNA reads TGTGCCAGCAGTGGTAGCGGAGCCGCACGGCGGGAGACCCAGTACTTC. Protein: CASSGSGAARRETQYF. The rearrangement uses TRBV6-1 and TRBJ2-5; the D gene is possibly TRBD2 (6 bases). V lost 4 bases and J lost 5, with 20 bases in between. From germline, CDR1 is MNHNS and CDR2 SASEGT. This CDR3 comprises 16 residues.

The chain uses TRBV20-1 and TRBJ2-1, with 10 bases fitting TRBD2. CDR1 is DFQATT and CDR2 is SNEGSKA in the germline V gene (reference sequence). V was pared by 4 bases and J by 7 bases, with 7 bases of the junction left unmatched. This CDR3 is built from 14 residues. CDR3 loop: CSANLPSGGNEQFF. In DNA form, the CDR3 reads TGCAGTGCTAATTTGCCTAGCGGGGGAAATGAGCAGTTCTTC.

Turning to this clonotype: One base away lies a much larger clone, so this may be a sequencing read error. The chain employs TRBV4-1 and TRBJ1-2, with D possibly being TRBD1 (5 bases). Looked up from germline, CDR1 is MGHRA and CDR2 is YSYEKL. CDR3 length equals 13 residues. CDR3 loop: CASSQEGVGGYAF. DNA for the CDR3: TGCGCCAGCAGCCAAGAGGGGGTAGGAGGCTACGCCTTC.

Many counts were recorded for this clonotype. This sequence joins TRBV2 and TRBJ1-4, with D perhaps matching TRBD1 (6 bases). This CDR3 has 14 residues. Trimming stripped 3 bases from V and 8 bases from J, with 13 bases between. CDR1 and CDR2 from the germline V gene are SNHLY and FYNNEI. The CDR3, as DNA: TGTGCCAGCAGTGAGCAGGGGCACGGGGAAAAACTGTTTTTT. Its translation is CASSEQGHGEKLFF.

The sample holds a few counts of this clonotype. The rearrangement uses TRBV6-5 and TRBJ2-7; no definite D call. Per germline, CDR1 MNHEY and CDR2 SVGAGI. This CDR3 has 11 residues. V was trimmed by 8 bases and J by 0 bases, leaving 5 bases between them. In DNA form, the CDR3 reads TGTGCCAGCCGTGACTCCTACGAGCAGTACTTC. Translation gives CASRDSYEQYF.

Here the CDR3 reads CASSSHKTSGLSYEQYF. The CDR3 coding sequence is TGTGCCAGCAGCTCCCACAAGACTAGCGGTCTTTCCTACGAGCAGTACTTC. V usage is TRBV11-1 and J usage is TRBJ2-7; TRBD2 matches at 9 bases. Germline V gene data show CDR1 as SGHAT and CDR2 as FQDESV (reference sequence). The CDR3 loop spans 17 amino acids. The junction had 11 bases not matched to a gene; V was cut back by 4 bases and J by 1 base. Combining the CDR3 with reference TRBV11-1 and TRBJ2-7 gives the whole variable domain EAEVAQSPRYKITEKSQAVAFWCDPISGHATLYWYRQILGQGPELLVQFQDESVVDDSQLPKDRFSAERLKGVDSTLKIQPAELGDSAMYLCASSSHKTSGLSYEQYFGPGTRLTVT.

Comments on this clonotype: A much larger clonotype is one base distant, so this may be a read error. The CDR3 carries no conserved terminal phenylalanine or tryptophan, so it likely arises from a read error. The V and J genes are TRBV10-3 and TRBJ2-5, with 7 nucleotides matching TRBD2. CDR3 length: 13 amino acids. Germline CDR1 ENHRY, CDR2 SYGVKD. The trim removed 9 bases at V and 3 bases at J, leaving 7 bases unmatched. The CDR3 DNA reads as TGTGCCATTTCCGGACTAGATAAAGAGACCCAGTACCTC. It encodes CAISGLDKETQYL.

The chain combines TRBV7-8 with TRBJ1-2; D may be TRBD1 (5 bases). Germline CDR1 reads SGHVS; CDR2 reads FQNEAQ. The CDR3 contains 16 residues. V gave up 0 bases and J gave up 4 bases, with 15 bases separating them. The CDR3 nucleotides read TGTGCCAGCAGCTTAGCCCCACTCGGGGGAACCTATGGCTACACCTTC. It translates to CASSLAPLGGTYGYTF.

The chain couples TRBV7-6 to TRBJ2-4; 8 bases agree with TRBD1. Germline V gene data show CDR1 as SGHVS and CDR2 as FNYEAQ. The CDR3 spans 17 residues. The V and J ends lost 5 bases and 2 bases, in that order; junction bases with no gene match: 11. DNA for the CDR3: TGTGCCAGCAGCCCGCGTCGGACAGGGTTGACCAAAAACATTCAGTACTTC. It translates to CASSPRRTGLTKNIQYF.

As DNA, the CDR3 is TGTGCCAGCAGCGTAGCCCGGGGTGACAGTTACGAGCAGTACTTC. Residues: CASSVARGDSYEQYF. The chain joins TRBV9 to TRBJ2-7; D assignment may be TRBD1 or TRBD2 (5 bases each). Germline V gene data show CDR1 as SGDLS and CDR2 as YYNGEE. V shed 0 bases and J shed 4 bases, with 14 bases lying between them. The CDR3 length is 15 residues.

This clonotype was found many times. The chain couples TRBV6-5 to TRBJ2-7; D ambiguous. CDR1 MNHEY and CDR2 SVGAGI come from the germline V gene. Trimming stripped 0 bases from V and 6 bases from J, with 21 bases between. The CDR3 runs 17 residues. CDR3 DNA: TGTGCCAGCAGTTACTCTGGCTCGCGACGCCTTGGATCCGAGCAGTACTTC. The encoded protein is CASSYSGSRRLGSEQYF.

This chain uses TRBV11-1 with TRBJ1-5; unclear D gene. The CDR3 runs to 18 residues. With 1 base removed from V and 2 bases from J, the gap between germline ends came to 18 bases. CDR1 is SGHAT, CDR2 FQDESV, per germline (reference sequence). For the CDR3, the DNA is TGTGCCAGCAGCTTAGGCAGTCAAGGGAGGGAGGGCAATCAGCCCCAGCATTTT. It translates to CASSLGSQGREGNQPQHF.